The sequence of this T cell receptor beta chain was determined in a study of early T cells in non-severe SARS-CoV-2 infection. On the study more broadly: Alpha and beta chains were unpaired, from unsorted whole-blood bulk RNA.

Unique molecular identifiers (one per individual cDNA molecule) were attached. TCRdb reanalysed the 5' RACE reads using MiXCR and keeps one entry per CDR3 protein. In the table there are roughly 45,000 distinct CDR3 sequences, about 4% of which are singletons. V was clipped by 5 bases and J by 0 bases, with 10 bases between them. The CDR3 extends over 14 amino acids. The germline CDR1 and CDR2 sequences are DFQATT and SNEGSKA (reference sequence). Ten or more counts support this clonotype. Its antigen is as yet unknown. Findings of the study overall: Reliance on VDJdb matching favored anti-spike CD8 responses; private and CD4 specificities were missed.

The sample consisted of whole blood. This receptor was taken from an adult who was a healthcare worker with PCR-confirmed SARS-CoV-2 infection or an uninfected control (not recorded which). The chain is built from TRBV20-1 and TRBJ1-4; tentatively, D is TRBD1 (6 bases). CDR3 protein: CSALDRSTNEKLFF. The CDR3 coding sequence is TGCAGTGCTCTTGACAGGTCAACTAATGAAAAACTGTTTTTT.